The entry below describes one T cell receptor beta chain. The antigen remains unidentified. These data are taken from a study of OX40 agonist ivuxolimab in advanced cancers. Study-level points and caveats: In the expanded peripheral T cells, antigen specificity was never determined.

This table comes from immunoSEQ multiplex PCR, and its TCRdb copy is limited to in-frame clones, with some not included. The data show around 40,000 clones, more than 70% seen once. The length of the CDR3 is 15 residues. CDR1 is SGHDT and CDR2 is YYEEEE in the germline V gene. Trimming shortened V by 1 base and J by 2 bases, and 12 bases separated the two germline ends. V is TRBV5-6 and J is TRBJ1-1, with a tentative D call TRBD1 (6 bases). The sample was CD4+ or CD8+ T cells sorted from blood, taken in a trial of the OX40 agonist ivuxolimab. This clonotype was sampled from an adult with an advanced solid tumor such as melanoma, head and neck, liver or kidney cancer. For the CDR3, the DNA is TGTGCCAGCAGCTTGTTTCGGGACATCAACACTGAAGCTTTCTTT. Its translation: CASSLFRDINTEAFF.